The clone carrying this TCR beta chain was seen only a few times. V was trimmed by 2 bases and J by 5 bases, leaving 15 bases between them. The CDR3 has 15 residues. Germline CDR1 and CDR2: MNHEY and SVGAGI. The method was immunoSEQ multiplex PCR; TCRdb's version includes in-frame clones alone and lacks a portion of them. The sample yields some 70,000 clones, 83% seen once. This sample is drawn from a study of control samples from healthy donors and cancer patients. The TCR originated in a man in his 60s in good health. The material sequenced was blood. The genes are TRBV6-5 and TRBJ2-5; tentatively, D is TRBD1 or TRBD2 (7 bases each). In nucleotides, the CDR3 is TGTGCCAGCAGTTACCTACAGGGGAGGGAGGAGACCCAGTACTTC. This translates into CASSYLQGREETQYF.